This passage covers 8 T cell receptor beta chains from one sample sequenced in a study of blood T cell repertoires in COVID-19. Generated by immunoSEQ multiplex PCR, the TCRdb table keeps only in-frame clones and is missing some. The sample shows a few hundred thousand clones, roughly 84% of them seen only once. The source material was PBMCs or T cells enriched from blood (not recorded which). The receptors stem from a woman in her thirties who had recovered from COVID-19.

This clone showed up just a few times. The V and J genes are TRBV25-1 and TRBJ2-3; a weak D match, TRBD2 (5 bases). Germline V CDR1 and CDR2: MGHDK, SYGVNS. The CDR3 extends over 14 amino acids. V was shortened by 5 bases and J by 0 bases, with 9 bases between the two germline ends. CDR3 sequence: CASSLPGSTDTQYF. The CDR3 region has the DNA TGTGCCAGCAGTTTGCCGGGGAGCACAGATACGCAGTATTTT.

The J gene is TRBJ2-1, the V gene TRBV5-6, with TRBD2 matching over 10 bases. The CDR3 totals 15 residues. The V segment lost 7 bases and the J segment 9 bases; nucleotides outside the gene matches: 13. CDR1 is SGHDT and CDR2 is YYEEEE in the germline V gene. Here the CDR3 DNA reads TGTGCCAGCGGGTTTGGACTAGCGGTAGGCGGTGAGCAGTTCTTC. It is translated as CASGFGLAVGGEQFF.

V is TRBV13 and J is TRBJ1-2; TRBD1 aligns across 7 bases. From germline, CDR1 is PRHDT and CDR2 FYEKMQ (reference sequence). This CDR3 region has 16 residues. V was clipped by 5 bases and J by 5 bases; unmatched bases: 14. In DNA form, the CDR3 reads TGTGCCAGCAGCCGGTTGGCGCGACAGGGAGAATATGGCTACACCTTC. It codes for CASSRLARQGEYGYTF. Combining the CDR3 with reference TRBV13 and TRBJ1-2 gives the whole variable domain AAGVIQSPRHLIKEKRETATLKCYPIPRHDTVYWYQQGPGQDPQFLISFYEKMQSDKGSIPDRFSAQQFSDYHSELNMSSLELGDSALYFCASSRLARQGEYGYTFGSGTRLTVV.

The chain combines TRBV18 with TRBJ1-1; D is possibly TRBD1 (5 bases). V was clipped by 6 bases and J by 0 bases, with 11 bases between them. Germline V gives CDR1 KGHSH, CDR2 LQKENI. This CDR3 has 14 residues. The CDR3 sequence is CASSLTEMNTEAFF. For the CDR3, the DNA is TGTGCCAGCTCGCTGACAGAAATGAACACTGAAGCTTTCTTT.

CDR3 sequence reads: CASSKVGQGADQPQHF. DNA of the CDR3: TGTGCCAGTAGTAAAGTGGGACAGGGGGCGGATCAGCCCCAGCATTTT. V and J are TRBV19 and TRBJ1-5; TRBD1 agrees at 12 bases. CDR1 is LNHDA, CDR2 SQIVND, per germline (reference sequence). The CDR3 covers 16 residues. After removal of 4 bases from V and 5 bases from J, the junction contained 6 bases not matched to a gene.

The V gene is TRBV27, the J gene TRBJ2-7, with D uncertain. CDR1 is MNHEY, CDR2 SMNVEV, per germline (reference sequence). The CDR3 has 12 amino acids. V gave up 5 bases and J gave up 6 bases, with 11 bases separating them. This CDR3 reads CASSLIGSEQYF. CDR3 nucleotides: TGTGCCAGCAGTCTCATTGGCTCCGAGCAGTACTTC.

The chain is built from TRBV3-1 (or the pseudogene TRBV3-2) and TRBJ1-2; a possible D gene is TRBD1 (5 bases). Germline CDR1 reads LGHDT; CDR2 reads YNNKEL (reference sequence). Trimming took off 3 bases at V and 0 bases at J, with 11 bases between the two ends. The CDR3 runs to 15 residues. CDR3 DNA: TGTGCCAGCAGCCAGGGCGGGGGTGCTAACTATGGCTACACCTTC. This codes for CASSQGGGANYGYTF.

In its sample, this clone was seen once. V and J are TRBV9 and TRBJ1-2, with a weak D call TRBD1 (5 bases). Germline CDR1 SGDLS, CDR2 YYNGEE. V gave up 6 bases and J gave up 7 bases, with 16 bases separating them. The CDR3 extends over 13 amino acids. CDR3 bases: TGTGCCAGCACGATAAGTTGGGGCGGTGGCTACACCTTC. This encodes CASTISWGGGYTF.